This TCR beta chain is drawn from a study of blood T cell repertoires in COVID-19. In the study overall: T cells, B-cell-depleted T cells, or PBMCs provided the cDNA or gDNA that served as material.

The assay was immunoSEQ multiplex PCR, and TCRdb's table has in-frame clones only and misses some. The sample holds around 300,000 clones; around 90% are singletons and the top ten take 2.9%. V shed 6 bases and J shed 2 bases, with 11 bases lying between them. The CDR3 covers 13 residues. Germline CDR1 is GTSNPN and CDR2 is SVGIG (reference sequence). V usage is TRBV30 and J usage is TRBJ1-5, with D possibly matching TRBD1 (6 bases). The sequence came from a woman younger than 45 with COVID-19, enrolled during active disease. The sample taken for sequencing was peripheral blood. CDR3 DNA: TGTGCCTGTACCAGGGGTGGCAATCAGCCCCAGCATTTT. Its protein is CACTRGGNQPQHF.